This entry features one T cell receptor (beta chain) sequence. The antigen is not known. Profiling relied on immunoSEQ multiplex PCR, and the TCRdb table lists in-frame clones only, not all of them. This sample has more than 2 million clones; roughly 95% occur once, and the top ten carry about 1.6%. The entry originates in a study of shared clonotypes between healthy human individuals. V shed 4 bases, J shed 0 bases, and the junction held 4 bases outside the gene matches. Germline assignment: CDR1 PRHDT and CDR2 FYEKMQ (reference sequence). The CDR3 is 16 amino acids. The naive CD8 subset, CD45RO-negative cells positively selected for CCR7, excluded terminally differentiated effector memory CD45RA+ cells. Study-wide results and limits: Investigators expected sequencing depth to affect clonotype sharing among donors. With few donors, the genetic and exposure-history diversity represented was limited. Around 5.4% of naive CD4 clonotypes were common to several donors.

This receptor was identified in a man between 18 and 29 years old in good health. Some clones in this sample may be carry-over from other donors' samples. The chain joins TRBV13 to TRBJ2-4; TRBD2 aligns across 9 bases. The sequenced material came from naive CD8+ T cells from PBMCs. The CDR3 DNA reads as TGTGCCAGCAGCTCCCGACTAGCGGTAGCCAAAAACATTCAGTACTTC. Its protein is CASSSRLAVAKNIQYF.